These T cell receptor beta chains were read from a single sample in a study of OX40 agonist ivuxolimab in advanced cancers. Some clones are missing from TCRdb's copy, which holds only in-frame ones; the method was immunoSEQ multiplex PCR. The sample yields 100,000 or so clones, 86% seen once. The sample in question was CD4+ or CD8+ T cells sorted from blood, obtained in a trial of the OX40 agonist ivuxolimab. The source is an adult with an advanced solid tumor such as melanoma, head and neck, liver or kidney cancer. The CDR3 runs from the conserved cysteine through the conserved F or W. A D gene is named only where the DNA matches it firmly. Clone size is given for some rows only: seen once, a few or many times, or a class if the clone is expanded.

CASTGLAGESGDTQYF | TGTGCCAGCACGGGACTAGCGGGAGAGTCGGGAGATACGCAGTATTTT | once | TRBJ2-3 | TRBV2 | TRBD2
CAWSLRDKRRGYTF | TGTGCCTGGAGTCTAAGGGACAAGCGACGAGGCTACACCTTC | NA | TRBJ1-2 | TRBV30 | NA
CASSQDMRGIRQYF | TGCGCCAGCAGCCAAGATATGAGGGGGATAAGGCAGTACTTC | NA | TRBJ2-7 | TRBV4-1 | NA
CASSPAGENEQYF | TGTGCCAGCAGTCCGGCAGGGGAAAACGAGCAGTACTTC | NA | TRBJ2-7 | TRBV6-1 | NA
CASSLGYRGSTEAFF | TGTGCCAGCAGCTTGGGCTACAGGGGAAGCACTGAAGCTTTCTTT | once | TRBJ1-1 | TRBV5-6 | TRBD1
CASSLGQSANLETQYF | TGCGCCAGCAGCTTGGGGCAATCCGCCAATTTAGAGACCCAGTACTTC | NA | TRBJ2-5 | TRBV5-1 | NA
CAWSTLRVAGVFTEAFF | TGTGCCTGGAGTACCCTCAGGGTCGCGGGTGTGTTCACTGAAGCTTTCTTT | NA | TRBJ1-1 | TRBV30 | NA
CASSSGTGGFYGYTF | TGTGCCAGCAGTTCCGGGACAGGGGGCTTCTATGGCTACACCTTC | NA | TRBJ1-2 | TRBV2 | TRBD1
CASSIGLHYGYTF | TGTGCCAGCAGTATAGGGTTGCACTATGGCTACACCTTC | NA | TRBJ1-2 | TRBV7-2 | NA
CAISGSPGGLSDTQYF | TGTGCCATCAGTGGGAGTCCCGGAGGGCTTTCAGATACGCAGTATTTT | NA | TRBJ2-3 | TRBV10-3 | NA
CASSSSTSGSSGEQFF | TGTGCCAGCAGTTCCTCGACTAGCGGGAGTTCTGGTGAGCAGTTCTTC | NA | TRBJ2-1 | TRBV27 | TRBD2
CASSLVGTTGELFF | TGCGCCAGCAGCTTGGTAGGAACCACCGGGGAGCTGTTTTTT | NA | TRBJ2-2 | TRBV5-1 | NA
CASRRPNTEAFF | TGTGCCAGTAGAAGACCGAACACTGAAGCTTTCTTT | NA | TRBJ1-1 | TRBV19 | NA
CASSLGQTGPETQYF | TGCGCCAGCAGCTTGGGGCAAACCGGCCCAGAGACCCAGTACTTC | few | TRBJ2-5 | TRBV5-1 | NA
CASSVVQGVNTEAFF | TGTGCCAGCAGCGTAGTTCAGGGGGTGAACACTGAAGCTTTCTTT | NA | TRBJ1-1 | TRBV9 | TRBD1
CASSYSGGFGYEQYF | TGTGCCAGCAGTTATTCGGGAGGGTTTGGGTACGAGCAGTACTTC | NA | TRBJ2-7 | TRBV27 | TRBD2
CAWSGPGAGGSNEQFF | TGTGCCTGGAGTGGCCCCGGGGCGGGAGGATCAAATGAGCAGTTCTTC | NA | TRBJ2-1 | TRBV30 | TRBD2
CASSLSSWSGTQFF | TGTGCCAGCAGCTTAAGCTCCTGGTCCGGGACACAGTTCTTC | few | TRBJ2-1 | TRBV11-2 | NA
CSVEKDPKNIQYF | TGCAGCGTTGAAAAGGATCCCAAAAACATTCAGTACTTC | NA | TRBJ2-4 | TRBV29-1 | NA
CASSLAHTDTQYF | TGTGCCAGCAGCTTAGCACACACAGATACGCAGTATTTT | NA | TRBJ2-3 | TRBV7-8 | NA
CASRAQGGEETQYF | TGTGCCAGTAGGGCCCAAGGGGGCGAAGAGACCCAGTACTTC | NA | TRBJ2-5 | TRBV19 | TRBD1
CASSLGLVGIQYF | TGTGCCAGCAGCTTGGGACTAGTGGGCATTCAGTACTTC | few | TRBJ2-4 | TRBV7-2 | TRBD2
CATSRVLSAGGSETQYF | TGTGCCACCAGCAGAGTCCTATCAGCAGGGGGCTCGGAGACCCAGTACTTC | NA | TRBJ2-5 | TRBV15 | TRBD1
CASSLYVDGTQYF | TGTGCCAGCAGTTTATACGTCGACGGTACGCAGTATTTT | NA | TRBJ2-3 | TRBV28 | NA
CASSAGLAGVQETQYF | TGTGCCAGCAGCGCCGGACTAGCGGGAGTTCAAGAGACCCAGTACTTC | NA | TRBJ2-5 | TRBV5-4 | TRBD2
CASRSQETQYF | TGTGCCAGCAGGTCCCAAGAGACCCAGTACTTC | NA | TRBJ2-5 | TRBV6-1 | NA
CASSSGQGNTGELFF | TGTGCCAGCAGCTCAGGACAGGGGAACACCGGGGAGCTGTTTTTT | NA | TRBJ2-2 | TRBV7-9 | TRBD1
CASSLTGKIEPQHF | TGTGCCAGCAGTTTAACAGGTAAAATTGAACCCCAGCATTTT | NA | TRBJ1-5 | TRBV28 | NA